Sequencing of this TCR beta chain was carried out in a study of blood T cell repertoires in COVID-19. Germline assignment: CDR1 SGHTA and CDR2 FQGNSA. The CDR3 spans 19 residues. V lost 4 bases, J lost 5 bases, and 26 bases lay in between. Authors' processing steps: How many nucleated cells were present was estimated from reference gene primer amplification. Assay: immunoSEQ multiplex PCR; the TCRdb copy retains only in-frame clones and omits some. D and trimming were read from the DNA, whereas the V and J calls and clone size are those reported in that table. The sample records 210,000 or so clones, under 90% being singletons. This clone was picked up a small number of times.

This receptor was obtained from a woman aged 50 to 60 with acute COVID-19. V gene TRBV7-2 combines with J gene TRBJ2-2; a weak D match, TRBD2 (6 bases). The sample comprised PBMCs or T cells enriched from blood (not recorded which). For the CDR3, the DNA is TGTGCCAGCAGCTCTTCAACGGGACTCAAGAAAAGTGGGACCGGGGAGCTGTTTTTT. The encoded protein is CASSSSTGLKKSGTGELFF.